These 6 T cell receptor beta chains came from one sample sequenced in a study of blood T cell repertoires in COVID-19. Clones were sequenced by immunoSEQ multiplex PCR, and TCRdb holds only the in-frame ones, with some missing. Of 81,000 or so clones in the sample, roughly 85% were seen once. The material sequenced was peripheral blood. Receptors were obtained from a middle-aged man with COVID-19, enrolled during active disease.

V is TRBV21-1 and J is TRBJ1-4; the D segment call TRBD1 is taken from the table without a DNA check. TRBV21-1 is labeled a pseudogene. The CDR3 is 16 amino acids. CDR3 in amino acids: CASSKGRTATNEKLFF. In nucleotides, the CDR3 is TGTGCCAGCAGCAAGGGTAGGACAGCAACTAATGAAAAACTGTTTTTT.

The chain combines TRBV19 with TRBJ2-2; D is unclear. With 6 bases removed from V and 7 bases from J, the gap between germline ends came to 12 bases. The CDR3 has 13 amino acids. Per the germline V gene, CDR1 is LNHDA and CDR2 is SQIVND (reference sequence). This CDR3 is CASRANPGGELFF. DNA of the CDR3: TGTGCCAGTAGGGCCAACCCAGGCGGGGAGCTGTTTTTT. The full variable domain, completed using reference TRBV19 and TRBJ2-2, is DGGITQSPKYLFRKEGQNVTLSCEQNLNHDAMYWYRQDPGQGLRLIYYSQIVNDFQKGDIAEGYSVSREKKESFPLTVTSAQKNPTAFYLCASRANPGGELFFGEGSRLTVL.

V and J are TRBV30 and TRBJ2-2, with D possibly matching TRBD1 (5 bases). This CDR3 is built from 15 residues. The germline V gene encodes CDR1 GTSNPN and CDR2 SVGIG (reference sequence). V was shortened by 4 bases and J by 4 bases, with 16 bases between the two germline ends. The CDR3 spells CAWTTYGALTGELFF. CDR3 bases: TGTGCCTGGACAACTTATGGGGCGCTCACCGGGGAGCTGTTTTTT.

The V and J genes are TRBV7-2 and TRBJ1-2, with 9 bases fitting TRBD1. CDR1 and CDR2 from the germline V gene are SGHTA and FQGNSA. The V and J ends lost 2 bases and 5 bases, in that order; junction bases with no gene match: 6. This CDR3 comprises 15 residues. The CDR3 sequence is CASSLRDRVLYGYTF. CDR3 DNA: TGTGCCAGCAGCTTACGGGACAGGGTTTTATATGGCTACACCTTC.

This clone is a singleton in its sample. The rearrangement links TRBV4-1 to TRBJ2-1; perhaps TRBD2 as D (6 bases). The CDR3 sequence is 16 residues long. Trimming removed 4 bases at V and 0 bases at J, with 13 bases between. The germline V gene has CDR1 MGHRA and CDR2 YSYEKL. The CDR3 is CASSRLWGDSYNEQFF. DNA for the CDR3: TGCGCCAGCAGCCGGTTATGGGGGGACTCCTACAATGAGCAGTTCTTC.

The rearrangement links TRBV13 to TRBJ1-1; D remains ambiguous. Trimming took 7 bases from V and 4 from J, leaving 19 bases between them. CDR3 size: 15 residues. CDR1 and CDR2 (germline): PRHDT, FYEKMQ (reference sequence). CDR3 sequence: CASTARGGQGTEAFF. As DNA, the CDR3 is TGTGCCAGCACTGCCCGGGGAGGGCAAGGCACTGAAGCTTTCTTT.